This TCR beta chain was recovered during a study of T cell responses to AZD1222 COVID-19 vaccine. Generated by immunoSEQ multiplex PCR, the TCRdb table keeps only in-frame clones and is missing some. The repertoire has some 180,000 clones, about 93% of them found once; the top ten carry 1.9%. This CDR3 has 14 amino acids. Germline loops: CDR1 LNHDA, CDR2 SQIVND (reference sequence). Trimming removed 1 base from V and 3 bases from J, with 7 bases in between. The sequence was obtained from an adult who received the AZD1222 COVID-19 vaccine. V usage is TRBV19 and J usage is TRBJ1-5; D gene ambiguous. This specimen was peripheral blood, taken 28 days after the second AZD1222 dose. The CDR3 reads CASSIGRDNQPQHF. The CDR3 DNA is TGTGCCAGTAGTATAGGGAGGGACAATCAGCCCCAGCATTTT.